These 27 T cell receptor beta chains originate from one sample sequenced in a study of sequential checkpoint blockade in melanoma. TCRdb's table, derived via immunoSEQ multiplex PCR, lists solely in-frame clones and lacks some. Of some 2,000 clones detected, 18% appear once; the ten largest clones hold over 7%. Stated treatment: randomized to nivolumab then ipilimumab (arm A) or the reverse (arm B). The input for sequencing was tumor tissue (inferred from file names), taken from a patient given nivolumab and ipilimumab in sequence. The receptors derive from a human donor with melanoma.

The chain combines TRBV7-1 with TRBJ1-5; D is unclear. TRBV7-1 has ORF status, its function being uncertain. Trimming stripped 8 bases from V and 7 bases from J, with 15 bases between. The CDR3 covers 13 residues. CDR3 coding DNA: TGTGCCAGCCTCGGGAGGGTCAGGCAGCCCCAGCATTTT. The encoded protein is CASLGRVRQPQHF.

This clone has a single count. This chain joins TRBV19 and TRBJ1-4; D is undetermined. V was clipped by 6 bases and J by 5 bases, with 10 bases between them. Germline CDR1 LNHDA, CDR2 SQIVND (reference sequence). This CDR3 is built from 13 residues. The CDR3 bases are TGTGCCAGTAGGTCCCGCCAGAATGAAAAACTGTTTTTT. This translates into CASRSRQNEKLFF.

This clone is labeled medium-sized. The V call is TRBV28, the J call TRBJ1-5; D remains unclear. V was trimmed by 6 bases and J by 3 bases, leaving 15 bases between them. Per germline, CDR1 MDHEN and CDR2 SYDVKM. This CDR3 is built from 15 residues. The CDR3, as DNA: TGTGCCAGCAGCGAAAGGACGGGCCCCAATCAGCCCCAGCATTTT. This translates into CASSERTGPNQPQHF.

This clone qualifies as medium-sized. This rearrangement joins TRBV9 to TRBJ1-6; D is perhaps TRBD1 (5 bases). Germline CDR1 and CDR2: SGDLS and YYNGEE. The CDR3 is 14 amino acids. With 5 bases removed from V and 6 bases from J, the gap between germline ends came to 12 bases. The CDR3 nucleotides read TGTGCCAGCAGTGCCGGACAACCTAATTCACCCCTCCACTTT. Encoded protein: CASSAGQPNSPLHF.

This clone is classed as medium-sized. V is TRBV11-3 and J is TRBJ2-7, with 7 bases fitting TRBD1. V shed 1 base, J shed 3 bases, and the junction held 9 bases outside the gene matches. The CDR3 totals 16 residues. Germline assignment: CDR1 SGHNT and CDR2 YENEEA. CDR3 protein: CASSLGGLTGNYEQYF. In DNA form, the CDR3 reads TGTGCCAGCAGCTTAGGGGGTCTGACAGGGAACTACGAGCAGTACTTC.

The V and J genes are TRBV19 and TRBJ1-5; 8 nucleotides align to TRBD1. CDR3 length equals 16 residues. Germline-derived CDR1 and CDR2 are LNHDA and SQIVND (reference sequence). After removal of 4 bases from V and 10 bases from J, the junction contained 15 bases not matched to a gene. The DNA for the CDR3 is TGTGCCAGTAGTACTGGACAGGGACACATCATGTATCCCCAGCATTTT. It specifies CASSTGQGHIMYPQHF.

The rearrangement uses TRBV14 and TRBJ1-2; tentatively, D is TRBD1 (5 bases). From germline, CDR1 is SGHDN and CDR2 FVKESK. V gave up 4 bases and J gave up 7 bases, with 13 bases separating them. This CDR3 region has 13 residues. The CDR3 nucleotides are TGTGCCAGCAGCCCTTCCAGGGTGGCTGGCTACACCTTC. This gives the protein CASSPSRVAGYTF.

By share, this clone ranks as large. The chain carries TRBV5-1 and TRBJ2-7; 8 nucleotides match TRBD1. Germline values: CDR1 SGHRS, CDR2 YFSETQ. The junction had 9 bases not matched to a gene; V was cut back by 4 bases and J by 3 bases. The CDR3 sequence is 15 residues long. The CDR3 nucleotides are TGCGCCAGCAGCCTTTCAGGGGGCAACATCTACGAGCAGTACTTC. Its protein is CASSLSGGNIYEQYF.

This clone qualifies as medium-sized. The V and J genes are TRBV11-3 and TRBJ1-3, with TRBD1 as a possible D gene (5 bases). The CDR3 is made up of 15 amino acids. Trimming took off 1 base at V and 4 bases at J, with 11 bases between the two ends. Germline CDR1 SGHNT, CDR2 YENEEA. The CDR3: CASSLVTGGGNTIYF. The CDR3 DNA sequence: TGTGCCAGCAGCTTAGTCACCGGGGGAGGAAACACCATATATTTT. Filled out from reference TRBV11-3 and TRBJ1-3, the complete variable domain reads EAGVVQSPRYKIIEKKQPVAFWCNPISGHNTLYWYLQNLGQGPELLIRYENEEAVDDSQLPKDRFSAERLKGVDSTLKIQPAELGDSAVYLCASSLVTGGGNTIYFGEGSWLTVV.

This clone is termed large. This chain joins TRBV9 and TRBJ2-4, with 7 bases that match TRBD1. With V trimmed by 4 bases and J by 1 base, 8 bases remained unmatched. From germline, CDR1 is SGDLS and CDR2 YYNGEE. The CDR3 is 16 residues long. The CDR3 DNA sequence: TGTGCCAGCAGCCCCCGGACAGGATGGGCCAAAAACATTCAGTACTTC. Protein: CASSPRTGWAKNIQYF.

This chain joins TRBV29-1 and TRBJ2-4, with D possibly being TRBD1 (5 bases). This CDR3 has 15 residues. Looked up from germline, CDR1 is SQVTM and CDR2 is ANQGSEA. The germline V and J ends were trimmed by 1 base and 0 bases, with 10 bases remaining between them. The CDR3 nucleotides read TGCAGCGTTGAAGTTGAGACAGTAGCCAAAAACATTCAGTACTTC. Translated, it gives CSVEVETVAKNIQYF.

There are a few counts of this clone. CDR3 DNA: TGTGCCAGCAGTCTCATGAACACTGAAGCTTTCTTT. It encodes CASSLMNTEAFF. This chain connects TRBV28 to TRBJ1-1, with D hard to call. The CDR3 is 12 amino acids. Trimming cost V 5 bases and J 0 bases, with 4 bases left between them. Germline CDR1 is MDHEN and CDR2 is SYDVKM.

This clone was observed a handful of times. The chain combines TRBV21-1 with TRBJ1-4. TRBV21-1 is labeled a pseudogene. This CDR3 region has 15 residues. The DNA for the CDR3 is TGTGCCAGCAGCGTAGGGGACCACGAAAATGAAAAACTGTTTTTT. It specifies CASSVGDHENEKLFF.

The chain employs TRBV28 and TRBJ2-3; maybe TRBD1 (5 bases). CDR1 and CDR2 (germline): MDHEN, SYDVKM. This CDR3 has 16 residues. V dropped 7 bases and J dropped 0 bases, with 17 bases sitting between them. DNA of the CDR3: TGTGCCAGCAACCAATACCCCCAGGGAAGCACAGATACGCAGTATTTT. Encoded protein: CASNQYPQGSTDTQYF.

By share, this clone ranks as medium-sized (0.01 to 0.1%). The CDR3 DNA reads TGTGCCAGCAGCAGGGGTGGAGCTAACTATGGCTACACCTTC. Its protein is CASSRGGANYGYTF. The V gene is TRBV11-3, the J gene TRBJ1-2; possibly TRBD1 for D (5 bases). CDR3 length: 14 residues. Trimming pared 5 bases from V and 0 bases from J, leaving 10 bases between. In germline, CDR1 is SGHNT, CDR2 YENEEA.

This clone is labeled medium-sized. The CDR3 bases are TGTGCCAGCAGCCCTCGACAGGGTTGGTTTGGCTACACCTTC. Translating it yields CASSPRQGWFGYTF. The J gene is TRBJ1-2, the V gene TRBV11-3, with TRBD1 matching 7 bases. Per the germline V gene, CDR1 is SGHNT and CDR2 is YENEEA. The CDR3 is 14 residues long. Trimming took 5 bases from V and 7 from J; bases not matched to a gene: 10.

This chain connects TRBV6-8 to TRBJ1-6; D ambiguous. CDR1 MNHGY and CDR2 SAAAGT come from the germline V gene. The CDR3 spans 12 residues. Trimming stripped 2 bases from V and 9 bases from J, with 5 bases between. This CDR3 is CASSYVGSPLHF. The CDR3 bases are TGTGCCAGCAGTTACGTGGGTTCACCCCTCCACTTT.

This clone was observed a handful of times. V and J are TRBV6-8 and TRBJ2-7; 9 bases agree with TRBD1. Losses at the gene ends were 1 base for V and 2 bases for J; bases not matched to a gene: 6. The CDR3 runs to 16 residues. Germline assignment: CDR1 MNHGY and CDR2 SAAAGT. CDR3: CASSYLRQGDPYEQYF. The CDR3 DNA reads TGTGCCAGCAGTTACTTGAGACAGGGGGACCCCTACGAGCAGTACTTC.

This clone is categorized as medium-sized. The junction differs from germline at one of its ends, possibly a read error. V and J are TRBV7-2 and TRBJ1-1, with D unresolved. Germline V gene sequence: CDR1 SGHTA, CDR2 FQGNSA. This CDR3 contains 13 residues. CDR3 protein: CASSLLGNTEAFF. CDR3 sequence (DNA): TGTGCTAGCAGCCTTCTTGGGAACACTGAAGCTTTCTTT.

By share, this clone ranks as medium-sized. The chain combines TRBV9 with TRBJ2-7; 9 nucleotides align to TRBD1. The CDR3 runs 14 residues. V shed 5 bases and J 4 bases; nucleotides not matched to a gene: 7. Germline lookup yields CDR1 SGDLS and CDR2 YYNGEE. The CDR3 reads CASSRGDRAYEQYF. The CDR3 nucleotides are TGTGCCAGCAGTAGAGGGGACAGGGCTTACGAGCAGTACTTC.

V is TRBV30 and J is TRBJ1-5; D unclear. Trimming left V 0 bases short and J 4 bases short, with 13 bases between. Germline V lookup: CDR1 GTSNPN, CDR2 SVGIG (reference sequence). CDR3 length: 15 amino acids. CDR3 amino acids: CAWSVPWHPNQPQHF. CDR3 DNA sequence: TGTGCCTGGAGTGTACCGTGGCACCCTAATCAGCCCCAGCATTTT.

This clone was picked up a small number of times. V and J are TRBV15 and TRBJ2-3; TRBD2 aligns across 14 bases. CDR1 and CDR2 from the germline V gene are LNHNV and YYDKDF (reference sequence). The CDR3 is made up of 18 amino acids. V was pared by 0 bases and J by 4 bases, with 6 bases of the junction left unmatched. DNA for the CDR3: TGTGCCACCAGCAGAGACCCGACTAGCGGGGGGGCCTCAGATACGCAGTATTTT. This gives the protein CATSRDPTSGGASDTQYF.

The chain has TRBV19 and TRBJ1-2; no clear D gene. CDR3 size: 13 residues. Germline-derived CDR1 and CDR2 are LNHDA and SQIVND (reference sequence). With 6 bases removed from V and 4 bases from J, the gap between germline ends came to 12 bases. The CDR3 loop reads CASSTPWGYGYTF. CDR3 sequence (DNA): TGTGCCAGTAGCACCCCGTGGGGCTATGGCTACACCTTC.

The CDR3 loop reads CASSVGTGQEAFF. CDR3 nucleotide sequence: TGTGCCAGCAGCGTAGGTACGGGTCAGGAAGCTTTCTTT. This sequence joins TRBV9 and TRBJ1-1; D remains unclear. There are 13 residues in the CDR3. Germline V gene sequence: CDR1 SGDLS, CDR2 YYNGEE. The V end lost 0 bases, the J end lost 8 bases, and 11 bases lay between the germline ends.

This clone was counted ten times or more. This chain links TRBV11-3 with TRBJ2-1; perhaps TRBD2 as D (6 bases). Deletions cut 5 bases from V and 1 base from J, with 15 bases between. This CDR3 is 16 amino acids long. CDR1 and CDR2 from the germline V gene are SGHNT and YENEEA. DNA of the CDR3: TGTGCCAGCAGCCAATCGAGCGGGTCATCCTACAATGAGCAGTTCTTC. This gives the protein CASSQSSGSSYNEQFF.

The sample holds a few counts of this clone. CDR3 amino acids: CASNILDRGHMETQYF. CDR3 nucleotide sequence: TGTGCCAGCAACATTCTGGACAGGGGACATATGGAGACCCAGTACTTC. V usage is TRBV6-8 and J usage is TRBJ2-5, with TRBD1 matching over 9 bases. CDR1 MNHGY and CDR2 SAAAGT come from the germline V gene. The CDR3 runs 16 residues. After removal of 7 bases from V and 5 bases from J, the junction contained 14 bases not matched to a gene.

The chain couples TRBV5-1 to TRBJ1-1; D is uncertain. CDR1 SGHRS and CDR2 YFSETQ come from the germline V gene. The CDR3 covers 15 residues. The V end lost 4 bases, the J end lost 0 bases, and 13 bases lay between the germline ends. CDR3 coding DNA: TGCGCCAGCAGCCAAAAGGACGTAATGAACACTGAAGCTTTCTTT. It is translated as CASSQKDVMNTEAFF.